This record looks at one T cell receptor beta chain sequence and its context. It has no known antigen specificity. No base quality values were provided; no much bigger clone lies one nucleotide off. The intended sense of this specimen's time point label: blood sample drawn before combined kidney and bone marrow transplant. Unstimulated Tregs (CD4+CD25+CD127-), CD4+ non-Tregs (CD4+CD25-), CD4 and CD8 cells were FACS-sorted from thawed PBMCs. The patients were a handful of recipients of combined kidney and bone marrow transplants from the ITN036ST trial, and samples were available only for these trial subjects. Healthy control blood was processed to PBMCs with a Ficoll density gradient and then cryopreserved, whereas patient PBMCs were collected both before and after transplant. The CDR3 has 14 amino acids, counting the end cysteine and phenylalanine. Just the 42-base CDR3 DNA is kept, in frame starting at base 1. Germline trimming: 5 bases from V, 4 bases from J; junction bases outside gene matches: 5. As encoded in the germline V gene, CDR1 is MGHRA while CDR2 is YSYEKL.

The data were obtained in a study of Tregs in tolerant kidney transplant recipients (dated by TCRdb to about 2019). The study in broad terms: Transplants used related donors with nonmyeloablative bone marrow transplantation; mixed chimerism was transient in the human trials. Before combined kidney and bone marrow transplantation, this study identified donor-specific regulatory T cells using TCRbeta sequencing and then followed those same cells after transplant.

For TCRbeta CDR3 sequencing, genomic DNA was extracted from sorted cells using the QIAGEN DNeasy Blood and Tissue Kit. High-throughput TCRbeta CDR3 sequencing was carried out commercially through immunoSEQ, with PCR amplification with bias correction and internal controls included. The source study handled its data this way. Unique productive TCRbeta sequences were defined by CDR3 nucleotide sequence when primers matched and otherwise by CDR3 amino acid sequence together with Vbeta and Jbeta genes. Sorting error was corrected by removing sequences shared between sorted populations at a frequency ratio of 2:1 or less, and the remaining shared sequences were assigned to the higher population. Sequences were defined as donor-reactive when expanded at least 5-fold in CFSE-low cells versus unstimulated cells and present at a frequency of at least 0.01% in CFSE-low cells. Repertoire divergence was quantified by Jensen-Shannon divergence calculated from the top 100 TCRbeta sequences ranked by frequency. For any sample with multiple sequencing runs, sorting error was corrected in each run separately before the runs were pooled. TCRdb mirrors the immuneACCESS table, restricted to in-frame sequences. Some clones are absent from its copies; in checked studies, under half trace to an unresolved V gene, and the reason for the others is unknown. The V and J calls and clone size come from that table; D and trimming were worked out from the DNA. For this sample the table gives about 110,000 clones, of which nearly 90% were detected only once. The ten largest clones add up to approximately 0.35% of the sample.

The study at large found these results: For some patients, the PCR primers changed as time went on, which meant samples from those patients could not be compared with one another at the nucleotide level. Expanding Tregs with activated donor B cells appeared to identify the most biologically relevant and donor-specific TCRbeta repertoire. Donor-specific Treg expansion exceeded global Treg expansion in tolerant patients, suggesting antigen-driven rather than nonspecific expansion. Biological reproducibility was not directly addressed, though technical replication error appeared minimal. The study was constrained by small patient numbers, and validation of the findings is required in larger populations and under other immunosuppression protocols.

The chain is encoded by TRBV4-1 joined to TRBJ2-5; 9 bases in the junction line up with TRBD1. The sequencing here drew on CD4+ T cells from blood, taken before the transplant. This clonotype originated in a human donor who received a combined kidney and bone marrow transplant. At the DNA level, the sequence is TGCGCCAGCAGCTGGGACAGGGTTAGAGAGACCCAGTACTTC. Its translation is CASSWDRVRETQYF.